The text below deals with one TCR beta chain. The clone's antigen remains unknown. Nothing much larger sits one base from this clone, and base qualities are not available. Library preparation was by the immunoSEQ multiplex PCR assay. The multiplex PCR relied on a mix of 60 forward primers for TCR Vbeta segments and 13 reverse primers for TCR Jbeta segments. A multiplex PCR assay on genomic DNA amplified the CDR3 region of rearranged TCR beta genes. The amplified TCR beta libraries were sequenced on the Illumina HiSeq System as 87-base-pair reads. In the authors' own workflow: Across the 666 repertoires, a later analysis counted 75 million to 90 million unique TCR beta chains, approximately 12 million of which were shared by at least two donors. Raw reads were error-corrected and collapsed into unique sequences by a nearest-neighbor algorithm in which closely related sequences were merged to remove PCR and sequencing errors. To assign V, D and J gene segments, CDR3 sequences were aligned to IMGT reference sequences. For a sequence to be retained, a match of at least six nucleotides to both a V gene segment and a J gene segment was required. Rearrangements were called productive when the CDR3 lacked stop codons and stayed in frame with V and J; all others were non-productive. CDR3 was defined according to IMGT convention as the region running from the second conserved V-encoded cysteine to the conserved J-encoded phenylalanine. The earlier analysis of approximately 590 of the donors excluded any sequence lacking an unambiguous match to a single V gene segment. In an earlier analysis of 587 of the donors, a V segment was called functional when productive rearrangements were above 56.7%, and segregating when the standard deviation between donors exceeded 5%. A statistical classification framework was developed to diagnose cytomegalovirus status using the catalog of TCR beta chain sequences. In a later analysis, V and J genes were assigned by comparing TCR nucleotide sequences against IMGT/GENE-DB human TR gene sequences. The TCRdist pipeline was used in a later analysis to assign CDR3 sequences and most-parsimonious VDJ recombination scenarios. A later analysis defined each TCR beta chain by its CDR3 amino acid sequence plus V-gene family, and excluded reads lacking a unique V-gene family. In a later analysis, several hundred highly shared, low-generation-probability nucleotide sequences were removed to address suspected cross-contamination and a sequencing artifact. A later analysis calculated a clonal expansion index for each public chain from normalized within-repertoire ranks of inferred template counts. Generation probabilities in a later analysis came from a VDJ recombination model fitted to out-of-frame rearrangements, and those results were checked against IGoR. In a later analysis, hypergeometric tests were used to score TCR-TCR, TCR-HLA and TCR-CMV co-occurrence, with a repertoire-size bias correction applied to TCR pairs. False discovery rates were estimated in a later analysis by permuting HLA or CMV assignments 20 times. In a later analysis, co-occurring TCRs were grouped with DBSCAN, and TCRdist sequence similarity was added when clustering was performed within HLA-allele-positive subsets. Repertoires with fewer than 30,000 or more than 120,000 public chains, plus five repertoires with anomalous nucleotide sharing, were excluded from co-occurrence clustering. TCRdb mirrors the immuneACCESS table, restricted to in-frame sequences. Some clones are absent from its copies; in checked studies, under half trace to an unresolved V gene, and the reason for the others is unknown. V and J calls plus clone size are reproduced from that table; the DNA served to infer D and trimming. The sample table contains 130,000 or so clones; only one count was recorded for about three quarters of them. Of the sample, about 1.5% falls within the top ten clones.

The cohort comprised 710 or so healthy bone marrow donors. At the time of sampling, all cohort members were nominally healthy, though unrecorded immune exposures were likely present. The donor tested CMV seronegative, placing the donor among the 350 to 400 seronegative members of the cohort. Every donor gave a peripheral blood sample, and the peripheral blood mononuclear cells from that sample were used for TCR beta sequencing. Genomic DNA extraction from the blood cell samples was performed with the Qiagen DNeasy Blood Extraction Kit. The CDR3 runs 18 residues from the cysteine to the phenylalanine. Of all the DNA, just the CDR3 is kept, 54 bases in frame from base 1. Cut back by 0 bases and 0 bases, the V and J ends lie 12 bases apart. CDR1 is given as MGHRA and CDR2 as YSYEKL, both from the germline V gene. This sample is drawn from a study of cytomegalovirus exposure and HLA in healthy donors (dated by TCRdb to the late 2010s). Some background on the complete study: In an earlier analysis of fewer than 750 of the donors, 276 Gb of sequence data and some 100 million unique TCR beta sequences from about 179 million T cells were reported. About 280 gigabases of sequencing data and tens of millions of unique TCR sequences made up an early release that covered roughly 670 HLA-typed donors. Of the roughly 390 genotyped donors, roughly 85% fell in the genetic ancestry cluster associated with self-reported Caucasian donors. The study aimed to test whether signatures of past pathogen exposure could be identified by cataloging public T cell receptors. The T cell repertoires of several hundred subjects were profiled by immunosequencing and related to cytomegalovirus serostatus. In addition to the first cohort of hundreds of subjects, a separate validation cohort of 100 to 150 different subjects was used. High-throughput TCR immunosequencing, statistical association of individual TCRs with disease status, and machine learning were combined to predict cytomegalovirus infection status. In a later analysis, previously published TCR beta repertoires from several hundred donors were re-analyzed and high-resolution HLA genotyping was added so that TCR occurrence patterns could be studied. In the later analysis, no new phenotypic data were used to find candidate immune exposures; instead, reliance was placed on TCR beta sequences and their occurrence across donors. In an earlier analysis of several hundred of the donors, high-throughput TCR beta sequencing was used to judge whether each TCR beta V gene segment behaved as functional or pseudogenic. Donor age, sex, ethnicity and CMV serostatus were compiled alongside the repertoire data. In a later genetic analysis, genome-wide SNP genotypes for about 60% of the 666 donors were used, and that subset was treated as a discovery cohort. Every repertoire in the discovery cohort had been generated on one and the same sequencing platform. Class I and class II HLA loci were covered by the typing at four-digit resolution. The number of typed donors differed by locus: about 620-640 for A, B, C, DRB1 and DQB1; 500 to 550 for DQA1; 606 for DPA1; and approximately 450 for DPB1. Because of strong linkage in the cohort, roughly five DR-DQ haplotypes were treated as single units for association and clustering. Among a few hundred genotyped donors of the cohort, an average of about 240,000 unique TCR beta nucleotide sequences were sequenced per donor, around 20% of them non-productive. Overall results and qualifications from the work: The study gave a list of about 150 TCR beta chains associated with cytomegalovirus. Across donors, most TCR sequences were observed very rarely, whereas some public TCRs were present in many individuals. Because the 87-base-pair reads could not distinguish some IMGT-functional V segments, including TRBV6-2 and TRBV6-3, those segments were excluded. Compared with equally common non-associated chains, HLA-associated TCR beta chains in a later analysis were more clonally expanded and had lower generation probabilities. Strong co-occurrence of HLA alleles, especially DR and DQ, made assigning TCR associations to individual alleles difficult. The authors suggested that the approach could potentially be generalized to other disease states and immunological phenotypes. The sequencing pipeline was judged likely to have produced a cluster of highly shared sequence variants as a technical artifact. This cohort had only TCR beta chains sequenced, and the lack of alpha or paired-chain data limited which features could be detected. Compared with the 666-donor mean, donors in an Asian-associated ancestry cluster had fewer N-insertions in productive TCRs, according to a later genetic analysis. An earlier analysis of 587 of the donors showed that most TCR beta V segments appeared in productive rearrangements either about 87% or about 30% of the time, which broadly matched IMGT annotations. In a later analysis, most CMV-associated TCR beta chains were found to appear HLA-restricted, with HLA associations seemingly driven largely by CMV exposure. HLA typing was unavailable for some donors at each locus, so association tests used only the typed subset. Immune exposure information for the cohort was limited to CMV serostatus. In a later analysis, the rate of TCR association differed among HLA loci, with DRB1 alleles having the most associated TCRs and HLA-C alleles having the fewest. According to a later analysis, parvovirus B19, influenza, CMV and Epstein-Barr virus appeared linked to several top co-occurrence clusters. The presence/absence analyses assumed that sequencing depth was roughly uniform across donors, and that assumption may not be true. Linkage disequilibrium might explain the correlated functional status among segregating V segments, but an unknown experimental factor could not be ruled out. In vitro tests confirmed that a few of the cytomegalovirus-associated TCR beta chains recognize cytomegalovirus antigens. In a later genetic analysis, a missense DCLRE1C variant was associated with V-gene and J-gene trimming of TCR beta chains, and the association was replicated in an independent cohort. A further reported finding was that TCR beta sequences accurately predicted the HLA-A and HLA-B alleles for most subjects in the first cohort. The earlier analysis of 587 of the donors excluded some 16 rarely observed V segments, including chromosome 9 orphons, because counts were too low. A later analysis associated 16,951 TCR beta sequences with specific HLA alleles at a false discovery rate of 0.05. In both the original and validation cohorts, the classifier was reported to diagnose cytomegalovirus status with high specificity and sensitivity.

Sequenced input: PBMCs. Recombination linked TRBV4-1 to TRBJ2-6, with a weak D call of TRBD1 (5 bases match). The receptor's source is a woman aged 18-35 years in good health and CMV-seronegative. The DNA reads as follows: TGCGCCAGCAGCCAAGAATCGAGGACACCCTCTGGGGCCAACGTCCTGACTTTC. This encodes CASSQESRTPSGANVLTF.